This TCR beta chain was captured in a study of identifying expanded T cells in peripheral blood. During the collection period, no donor immune events like infections were recorded. A note on this clone: The target antigen is unknown.

General study results and limits: Differentially abundant clones: around 1.2 between replicates, approximately 16 at roughly 2 weeks, 19 to 20 at four.

Here immunoSEQ multiplex PCR was the method, and the copy in TCRdb shows in-frame clones only, minus some. Of about 110,000 clones in the sample, approximately 90% were seen once. This receptor was obtained from a person aged 18 to 75 in good health. Sequencing was performed on blood.

The CDR3 spells CASNIGRDTQYF. In DNA form, the CDR3 reads TGTGCCAGCAACATCGGACGGGATACGCAGTATTTT. The rearrangement links TRBV6-6 to TRBJ2-3; no firm D call. This CDR3 has 12 residues. Germline assignment: CDR1 MNHNY and CDR2 SVGAGI (reference sequence). V dropped 7 bases and J dropped 6 bases, with 11 bases sitting between them.